The T cell receptor beta chain under discussion was sequenced for a study of CD8 T cells in Susac syndrome. Random hexamers were used to reverse transcribe roughly 0.5 to 1 ug of RNA. A multiplex approach, immunoSEQ multiplex PCR, amplified TCR beta CDR3 across 54 Vbeta and 13 Jbeta. In TCRdb, the immunoSEQ multiplex PCR reads were re-called with MiXCR into one record per CDR3 protein. Here the sample spans about 140,000 distinct CDR3 sequences, about 93% being singletons. The CDR3 is 15 residues long. V lost 6 bases and J lost 2, with 17 bases in between. Per the germline V gene, CDR1 is LNHDA and CDR2 is SQIVND (reference sequence). CD8+ and CD4+ blood T cells underwent TCR beta sequencing.

This TCR came from a human donor in good health. Sequenced input: CD8+ T cells from PBMCs. The chain is built from TRBV19 and TRBJ2-7; perhaps TRBD1 as D (6 bases). DNA of the CDR3: TGTGCCAGTAGCGACATTACCGGGACAACCTACGAGCAGTACTTC. It specifies CASSDITGTTYEQYF.